This passage covers 6 T cell receptor beta chains from one sample sequenced in a study of cytomegalovirus exposure and HLA in healthy donors. In the PCR, 60 Vbeta and 13 Jbeta primers were used. Profiling relied on immunoSEQ multiplex PCR, and the TCRdb table lists in-frame clones only, not all of them. This sample has 150,000 to 200,000 clones; around 75% occur once, and the top ten carry 1.5% to 2%. Specimen: PBMCs. These receptors all stem from a young woman in good health and CMV-seronegative.

The chain joins TRBV9 to TRBJ1-3; a weak D match, TRBD1 (6 bases). The CDR3 has 16 amino acids. Germline V gene lookup returns CDR1 SGDLS and CDR2 YYNGEE. Trimming removed 4 bases at V and 0 bases at J, with 14 bases between. The CDR3 reads CASSSRTVSSGNTIYF. The CDR3 DNA sequence: TGTGCCAGCAGCAGCCGGACAGTAAGCTCTGGAAACACCATATATTTT.

The rearrangement links TRBV4-2 to TRBJ2-7; D may be TRBD2 (6 bases). The CDR3 totals 15 residues. CDR1 and CDR2 from the germline V gene are LGHNA and YNFKEQ. V shed 5 bases and J shed 1 base, with 15 bases lying between them. The DNA for the CDR3 is TGTGCCAGCAGCTATTTCCGGGACTCATCCTACGAGCAGTACTTC. Protein: CASSYFRDSSYEQYF.

V is TRBV11-2 and J is TRBJ2-4; TRBD2 might be the D (6 bases). The CDR3 runs to 19 residues. V lost 0 bases, J lost 1 base, and 19 bases lay in between. Germline CDR1 reads SGHAT; CDR2 reads FQNNGV. The CDR3 coding sequence is TGTGCCAGCAGCTTAGATCATATCCCGGGGGTATGGGCCAAAAACATTCAGTACTTC. Residues: CASSLDHIPGVWAKNIQYF.

This chain joins TRBV11-2 and TRBJ2-7; 10 bases fit TRBD2. Per germline, CDR1 SGHAT and CDR2 FQNNGV. J lost 0 bases, V lost 4 bases, and 6 bases had no gene match. The CDR3 sequence is 16 residues long. As DNA, the CDR3 is TGTGCCAGCAGCTACTTAGCGGGGGGCTTCTCCTACGAGCAGTACTTC. It codes for CASSYLAGGFSYEQYF.

The chain has TRBV7-3 and TRBJ1-2, with TRBD1 as a possible D gene (6 bases). The CDR3 contains 15 residues. Germline assignment: CDR1 SGHTA and CDR2 FQGTGA. Deletions cut 5 bases from V and 2 bases from J, with 15 bases between. The CDR3 region is CASSPGEGGNYGYTF. CDR3 nucleotides: TGTGCCAGCAGCCCCGGGGAGGGGGGGAACTATGGCTACACCTTC.

The table lists this clone with a few counts. CDR3 loop: CASSESGFGNQPQHF. CDR3 coding DNA: TGTGCCAGCAGTGAGTCGGGGTTCGGCAATCAGCCCCAGCATTTT. This chain joins TRBV25-1 and TRBJ1-5; D gene uncertain. CDR1 is MGHDK and CDR2 is SYGVNS in the germline V gene. Trimming took off 3 bases at V and 2 bases at J, with 11 bases between the two ends. The CDR3 runs 15 residues.